This entry features one T cell receptor (beta chain) sequence. Antigen specificity is unknown. This entry comes from a study of cytomegalovirus exposure and HLA in healthy donors. Overall study findings and caveats: Cytomegalovirus association was assigned to approximately 160 TCR beta chains.

Libraries were prepared by immunoSEQ multiplex PCR; TCRdb keeps only in-frame clonotypes and omits some of them. This table holds fewer than 200,000 clones, roughly 86% found once. Between the trimmed V and J ends, which lost 6 bases and 1 base, there was a span of 12 bases. The germline V gene encodes CDR1 MGHRA and CDR2 YSYEKL. CDR3 length: 14 amino acids. Sequencing was carried out using PBMCs. The chain carries TRBV4-1 and TRBJ1-1; D is ambiguous. The TCR was taken from a man aged 18 to 35 in good health and CMV-seropositive. The chain's CDR3 is CASRSGVSNTEAFF. The CDR3 DNA is TGCGCCAGCAGGTCCGGGGTCTCGAACACTGAAGCTTTCTTT.